A single sample gave rise to the 29 T cell receptor beta chains below, sequenced in a study of patients and donors after allogeneic stem cell transplantation. MiXCR was run by TCRdb on the RT-PCR reads, yielding one entry per CDR3 protein. The sample records 400,000 to 500,000 distinct CDR3 sequences, approximately 16% being singletons. The material sequenced was blood, either unsorted or a sorted T cell fraction (not recorded which). Receptors originate from a human donor who was either an allogeneic HSCT recipient or a stem cell or donor lymphocyte infusion donor (not recorded which). It is not recorded whose cells these are; they may come from a transplant donor.

The V and J genes are TRBV20-1 and TRBJ1-2; perhaps TRBD1 as D (6 bases). V was shortened by 0 bases and J by 8 bases, with 16 bases between the two germline ends. CDR3 length: 14 amino acids. Germline CDR1 reads DFQATT; CDR2 reads SNEGSKA (reference sequence). CDR3 loop: CSARDYSSQGGYTF. Written as DNA, the CDR3 is TGCAGTGCTAGAGATTATTCATCGCAGGGGGGCTACACCTTC.

Ten or more counts support this clonotype. The V gene is TRBV3-1, the J gene TRBJ2-1; D perhaps matches TRBD2 (5 bases). Trimming pared 4 bases from V and 12 bases from J, leaving 13 bases between. Germline-derived CDR1 and CDR2 are LGHDT and YNNKEL (reference sequence). The CDR3 is made up of 12 amino acids. CDR3: CASSPDSAGQFF. DNA of the CDR3: TGTGCCAGCAGCCCCGATTCGGCGGGGCAGTTCTTC.

Of note for this clonotype: A junction end diverges from the germline sequence, so it may reflect a read error. The chain uses TRBV5-6 and TRBJ1-5, with 9 bases matching TRBD1. The CDR3 has 16 amino acids. Per germline, CDR1 SGHDT and CDR2 YYEEEE. CDR3 nucleotides: TGTGCCTGCAGCTTGGCCGCGGGACAGGGTATTCAGCCCCAGCATTTT. Translation: CACSLAAGQGIQPQHF.

The rearrangement uses TRBV6-2 or TRBV6-3 and TRBJ2-7, with D maybe TRBD1 (6 bases). CDR1 is MNHEY, CDR2 SVGEGT, per germline. This CDR3 is 14 amino acids long. V lost 5 bases to trimming and J lost 6 bases, with 17 bases between them. The DNA for the CDR3 is TGTGCCAGCAGTGAGGTGGGGGCGCAGAGCGAGCAGTACTTC. Translating it yields CASSEVGAQSEQYF.

J is TRBJ2-2 and V is TRBV7-2; D gene ambiguous. Germline loops: CDR1 SGHTA, CDR2 FQGNSA. The ends were cut back, 5 bases at V and 5 bases at J, with 9 bases in the middle. The CDR3 is made up of 13 amino acids. The CDR3 DNA is TGTGCCAGCAGCGCACTTGGTACCGGGGAGCTGTTTTTT. Protein sequence: CASSALGTGELFF.

The chain recombines TRBV9 with TRBJ2-1; D may correspond to TRBD1 or TRBD2 (6 bases each). Germline assignment: CDR1 SGDLS and CDR2 YYNGEE. V was pared by 1 base and J by 7 bases, with 12 bases between. The CDR3 is 14 amino acids. The CDR3 is CASSVRGPGNEQFF. In DNA, the CDR3 is TGTGCCAGCAGCGTACGGGGGCCGGGGAATGAGCAGTTCTTC.

The chain combines TRBV4-1 with TRBJ1-1, with no clear D. The CDR3 covers 14 residues. Germline CDR1 MGHRA, CDR2 YSYEKL. Trimming cost V 2 bases and J 2 bases, with 9 bases left between them. CDR3 loop: CASSQWPRNTEAFF. Written as DNA, the CDR3 is TGCGCCAGCAGCCAATGGCCCCGCAACACTGAAGCTTTCTTT.

The gene calls are TRBV20-1 and TRBJ2-7; D remains unclear. The CDR3 totals 14 residues. Per germline, CDR1 DFQATT and CDR2 SNEGSKA (reference sequence). V was pared by 3 bases and J by 1 base, with 13 bases between. CDR3 amino acids: CSASHHQYSYEQYF. DNA of the CDR3: TGCAGTGCTAGCCACCATCAGTATTCCTACGAGCAGTACTTC.

This clonotype has just a few counts. V and J are TRBV5-1 and TRBJ2-7; D is possibly TRBD2 (6 bases). The V and J ends lost 4 bases and 6 bases respectively, with 17 bases between them. Germline V gives CDR1 SGHRS, CDR2 YFSETQ. This CDR3 has 14 amino acids. The CDR3 DNA reads as TGCGCCAGCAGCCGCGGGACTGGCCGTCTCGAGCAGTACTTC. Its translation: CASSRGTGRLEQYF.

This chain's CDR3 is CASSLILDSGSDTQYF. For the CDR3, the DNA is TGTGCCAGCAGCTTAATATTGGACAGCGGATCAGATACGCAGTATTTT. V usage is TRBV7-7 and J usage is TRBJ2-3; D perhaps matches TRBD1 (6 bases). The germline V gene has CDR1 SSHAT and CDR2 FNYEAQ (reference sequence). The CDR3 has 16 residues. The V end lost 2 bases, the J end lost 4 bases, and 16 bases lay between the germline ends.

In its sample, this clonotype was seen a few times. The chain links TRBV3-1 to TRBJ2-1; 14 bases fit TRBD2. Losses at the gene ends were 3 bases for V and 9 bases for J; bases not matched to a gene: 4. The CDR3 runs 15 residues. Germline lookup yields CDR1 LGHDT and CDR2 YNNKEL (reference sequence). The CDR3 nucleotides are TGTGCCAGCAGCCACGGGACTAGCGGGAGTGCTGAGCAGTTCTTC. Amino acids: CASSHGTSGSAEQFF.

This sequence joins TRBV11-2 and TRBJ1-1, with D uncertain. The V end was cut by 1 base, the J end by 1 base, with 7 bases between. The CDR3 covers 14 residues. The germline gives CDR1 SGHAT, CDR2 FQNNGV. The CDR3 DNA is TGTGCCAGCAGCTTAGCCCACGGGAACACTGAAGCTTTCTTT. It specifies CASSLAHGNTEAFF.

The V and J genes are TRBV4-1 and TRBJ2-7; maybe TRBD2 (5 bases). CDR1 is MGHRA, CDR2 YSYEKL, per germline. This CDR3 is built from 14 residues. Trimming left V 3 bases short and J 5 bases short, with 14 bases between. The CDR3 loop is CASSQLGSSHEQYF. For the CDR3, the DNA is TGCGCCAGCAGCCAGTTGGGGAGTAGCCACGAGCAGTACTTC.

In this sample, this clonotype turned up a few times. The chain joins TRBV7-9 to TRBJ2-1; D gene ambiguous. The V and J ends lost 5 bases and 8 bases respectively, with 16 bases between them. Germline-derived CDR1 and CDR2 are SEHNR and FQNEAQ (reference sequence). The CDR3 covers 14 residues. CDR3 loop: CASSPQSVQYEQFF. CDR3 sequence (DNA): TGTGCCAGCAGCCCCCAGTCGGTTCAGTATGAGCAGTTCTTC.

In this sample, this clonotype turned up a few times. V gene TRBV20-1 combines with J gene TRBJ1-1; the D gene is possibly TRBD1 (5 bases). The CDR3 consists of 12 residues. Germline-derived CDR1 and CDR2 are DFQATT and SNEGSKA (reference sequence). Trimming pared 6 bases from V and 6 bases from J, leaving 14 bases between. The CDR3, as DNA: TGCAGTGCCGGTTCCGGGACCTCTGAAGCTTTCTTT. Translating it yields CSAGSGTSEAFF.

Only a few counts were recorded for this clonotype. The chain is built from TRBV25-1 and TRBJ1-5, with D tentatively TRBD1 (6 bases). There are 15 residues in the CDR3. CDR1 and CDR2 from the germline V gene are MGHDK and SYGVNS. Trimming pared 1 base from V and 4 bases from J, leaving 11 bases between. The CDR3, as DNA: TGTGCCAGCAGTGAATCGGGGGCATGGAATCAGCCCCAGCATTTT. Amino acids: CASSESGAWNQPQHF.

Only a few counts were recorded for this clonotype. The chain combines TRBV19 with TRBJ2-7, with 10 nucleotides matching TRBD1. The J segment lost 5 bases and the V segment lost 4 bases, leaving 5 bases of the junction unmatched. The CDR3 loop spans 14 amino acids. Germline V gene sequence: CDR1 LNHDA, CDR2 SQIVND (reference sequence). CDR3 sequence: CASSTTGQGNEQYF. The CDR3 DNA follows: TGTGCCAGTAGTACTACGGGACAGGGGAACGAGCAGTACTTC.

This clonotype has more than one count but fewer than ten. The J gene is TRBJ2-7, the V gene TRBV29-1; D may be TRBD1 or TRBD2 (5 bases each). Trimming stripped 4 bases from V and 3 bases from J, with 28 bases between. The V gene's germline CDR1 is SQVTM and CDR2 ANQGSEA. This CDR3 has 18 residues. The CDR3 sequence is CSVVVIGQRGIIVYEQYF. The DNA of the CDR3 is TGCAGCGTTGTGGTTATTGGGCAGAGGGGTATTATTGTCTACGAGCAGTACTTC.

This chain uses TRBV20-1 with TRBJ2-7, with a tentative D call TRBD2 (6 bases). CDR1 is DFQATT and CDR2 is SNEGSKA in the germline V gene (reference sequence). The CDR3 has 11 residues. The V and J ends lost 3 bases and 6 bases respectively, with 9 bases between them. The CDR3 loop is CSASDGGEQYF. DNA of the CDR3: TGCAGTGCTAGTGACGGGGGCGAGCAGTACTTC.

This chain joins TRBV27 and TRBJ2-5, with D maybe TRBD1 (6 bases). V was cut by 6 bases and J by 4 bases, with 12 bases left in between. The V gene's germline CDR1 is MNHEY and CDR2 SMNVEV (reference sequence). The CDR3 is 13 amino acids. CDR3 amino acids: CASSGPGAETQYF. DNA for the CDR3: TGTGCCAGCAGCGGACCAGGGGCAGAGACCCAGTACTTC.

The CDR3: CASSIAGGPLETQYF. The DNA of the CDR3 is TGCGCCAGCTCCATAGCGGGAGGGCCTTTGGAGACCCAGTACTTC. This chain links TRBV5-1 with TRBJ2-5; TRBD2 matches 11 bases. The CDR3 has 15 residues. The ends lost 7 bases at V and 5 bases at J; junction bases unmatched: 10. The germline V gene encodes CDR1 SGHRS and CDR2 YFSETQ.

This clonotype was found many times. V gene TRBV11-3 combines with J gene TRBJ2-1; TRBD2 aligns across 12 bases. Germline V gene data show CDR1 as SGHNT and CDR2 as YENEEA. The length of the CDR3 is 16 residues. V lost 3 bases and J lost 6; bases outside the gene matches: 6. For the CDR3, the DNA is TGTGCCAGCAGCTTCCCCCGGACTAGCGGGATCAATGAGCAGTTCTTC. Protein sequence: CASSFPRTSGINEQFF.

This clonotype was seen a few times. V is TRBV7-2 and J is TRBJ2-7, with no clear D. Germline CDR1 reads SGHTA; CDR2 reads FQGNSA. CDR3 length: 13 amino acids. The V end was cut by 4 bases, the J end by 1 base, with 8 bases between. CDR3 region: CASSSPRSYEQYF. CDR3 DNA: TGTGCCAGCAGCTCCCCCCGGTCCTACGAGCAGTACTTC.

There are many counts of this clonotype. V is TRBV6-5 and J is TRBJ1-4; possible D gene TRBD1, 6 bases. V was trimmed by 4 bases and J by 0 bases, leaving 6 bases between them. The CDR3 is 14 residues long. Per the germline V gene, CDR1 is MNHEY and CDR2 is SVGAGI. The CDR3 region is CASSSGATNEKLFF. The CDR3 DNA reads as TGTGCCAGCAGTTCAGGGGCAACTAATGAAAAACTGTTTTTT.

This clonotype has a handful of counts. J is TRBJ2-1 and V is TRBV19; D gene ambiguous. Germline V gene sequence: CDR1 LNHDA, CDR2 SQIVND (reference sequence). There are 13 residues in the CDR3. V was clipped by 3 bases and J by 5 bases, with 8 bases between them. Written as DNA, the CDR3 is TGTGCCAGTAGTATTTCGGGTCACAATGAGCAGTTCTTC. This gives the protein CASSISGHNEQFF.

This clonotype was seen a few times. The gene calls are TRBV20-1 and TRBJ2-2; 9 bases agree with TRBD1. CDR3 size: 14 residues. The germline gives CDR1 DFQATT, CDR2 SNEGSKA (reference sequence). The V gene end was trimmed by 1 base and the J gene end by 7 bases; junction bases not matched to a gene: 4. As DNA, the CDR3 is TGCAGTGCTAGAGGACGACAGGGGGGCGGGGAGCTGTTTTTT. Its protein is CSARGRQGGGELFF.

This chain uses TRBV9 with TRBJ2-1; the match to TRBD2 covers 11 bases. The CDR3 is 15 amino acids. Per germline, CDR1 SGDLS and CDR2 YYNGEE. J was trimmed by 6 bases and V by 3 bases; bases with no gene match: 5. CDR3 sequence: CASSAGTSGFNEQFF. CDR3 bases: TGTGCCAGCAGCGCCGGGACTAGCGGATTCAATGAGCAGTTCTTC. The whole variable domain, filled in from reference TRBV9 and TRBJ2-1, reads DSGVTQTPKHLITATGQRVTLRCSPRSGDLSVYWYQQSLDQGLQFLIQYYNGEERAKGNILERFSAQQFPDLHSELNLSSLELGDSALYFCASSAGTSGFNEQFFGPGTRLTVL.

This clonotype has at least ten counts. The gene calls are TRBV5-1 and TRBJ2-2; D gene uncertain. V gave up 3 bases and J gave up 4 bases, with 7 bases separating them. CDR1 is SGHRS, CDR2 YFSETQ, per germline. This CDR3 is built from 13 residues. CDR3 nucleotides: TGCGCCAGCAGCTCTCACAGCACCGGGGAGCTGTTTTTT. Translated, it gives CASSSHSTGELFF.

On this clonotype itself: The junction departs from germline at one end; a sequencing error may be responsible. V is TRBV5-6 and J is TRBJ1-4; D gene ambiguous. This CDR3 is built from 13 residues. Germline V CDR1 and CDR2: SGHDT, YYEEEE. This CDR3 is CARSLWTNEKLFF. The CDR3 DNA reads TGTGCCCGCAGCTTATGGACTAATGAAAAACTGTTTTTT.